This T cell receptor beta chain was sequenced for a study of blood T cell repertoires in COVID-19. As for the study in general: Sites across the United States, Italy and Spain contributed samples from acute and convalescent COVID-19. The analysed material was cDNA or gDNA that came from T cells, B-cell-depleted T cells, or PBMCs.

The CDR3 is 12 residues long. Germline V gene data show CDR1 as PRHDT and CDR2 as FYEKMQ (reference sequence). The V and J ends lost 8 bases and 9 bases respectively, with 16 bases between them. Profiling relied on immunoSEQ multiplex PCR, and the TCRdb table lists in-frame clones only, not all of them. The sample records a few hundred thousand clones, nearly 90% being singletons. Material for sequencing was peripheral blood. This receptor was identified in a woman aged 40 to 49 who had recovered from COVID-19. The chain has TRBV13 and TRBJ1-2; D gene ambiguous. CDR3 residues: CASPGLGRSYTF. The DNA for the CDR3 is TGTGCCAGCCCAGGCTTGGGGAGGAGCTACACCTTC.